The 15 T cell receptor beta chains presented below share a single source sample, sequenced in a study of CD8+CD57+ T cells in acquired aplastic anemia (dated by TCRdb to the late 2010s). The sequencer listed for this sample is Illumina HiSeq 2000. Profiling of TCR beta VDJ combinations and CDR3 sequences used genomic DNA as the template. The raw public data were reprocessed by TCRdb itself: fastp quality trimming at Q25, MiXCR clonotype calling, in-frame beta chains only. CDR3 protein duplicates are merged, each entry listing the most common genes and DNA. The sample table holds hundreds of thousands of distinct CDR3 sequences, of which 60% to 80% were seen once. The top ten constitute under 4.5% of the sample. The sequencing sample was made of sorted CD4+, CD8+, or CD8+CD57+ T cells (not recorded which) from PBMCs. Receptors originate from a human donor in good health, serving as a control.

In the case of this clonotype: Its ends do not fully match the called genes, so a read error is possible. The rearrangement uses TRBV5-1 and TRBJ1-5; the D gene is possibly TRBD1 (5 bases). Germline V lookup: CDR1 SGHRS, CDR2 YFSETQ. The CDR3 has 17 residues. The CDR3: CATSRAGGGTTNQPQHF. The CDR3 nucleotides are TGTGCCACCAGCAGGGCTGGGGGTGGGACGACGAATCAGCCCCAGCATTTT.

This clonotype has more than one count but fewer than ten. V and J are TRBV25-1 and TRBJ2-3; 10 bases align to TRBD2. The germline gives CDR1 MGHDK, CDR2 SYGVNS. This CDR3 is built from 16 residues. The V gene end was trimmed by 4 bases and the J gene end by 6 bases; junction bases not matched to a gene: 10. CDR3 DNA sequence: TGTGCCAGCAGTGCCCTAGCGGGGGCCTCGCGGGATACGCAGTATTTT. Its translation is CASSALAGASRDTQYF.

The chain joins TRBV7-2 to TRBJ1-2; D gene unclear. Germline V gene sequence: CDR1 SGHTA, CDR2 FQGNSA. The CDR3 spans 12 residues. V gave up 5 bases and J gave up 9 bases, with 13 bases separating them. The CDR3 region is CASSTTSYRYTF. In nucleotides, the CDR3 is TGTGCCAGCAGCACAACATCTTATCGCTACACCTTC.

This clonotype was picked up one time. V and J are TRBV10-1 and TRBJ2-3, with 7 positions matching TRBD1. TRBJ1-1 matches the DNA end more closely, so the J call is doubtful. Germline V lookup: CDR1 WNHNN, CDR2 SYGVQD (reference sequence). The CDR3 has 14 residues. For the CDR3, the DNA is TGCGCCAGCAGTGGGGGGGGACAGAGCGCTGCAGCTTTCTTT. It is translated as CASSGGGQSAAAFF.

This chain connects TRBV20-1 to TRBJ1-6; 7 nucleotides match TRBD1. CDR1 and CDR2 from the germline V gene are DFQATT and SNEGSKA (reference sequence). The CDR3 contains 16 residues. Trimming cost V 7 bases and J 8 bases; bases outside gene matches: 17. CDR3 amino acids: CSGERLAGGPDSPLHF. The CDR3 DNA reads TGCAGTGGCGAACGCCTGGCAGGGGGACCCGATTCACCCCTCCACTTT.

This clonotype was seen more than once but under ten times. The chain joins TRBV12-5 to TRBJ2-3, with D perhaps matching TRBD1 (8 bases). From germline, CDR1 is LGHNT and CDR2 FRNRAP. This CDR3 contains 18 residues. The V gene lost 6 bases and the J gene lost 2 bases, with 24 bases spanning the gap. The CDR3 nucleotides read TGTGCTAGTGGGGGAGGGGGGACAGGCGGTTTCTTCACAGATACGCAGTATTTT. This gives the protein CASGGGGTGGFFTDTQYF. Based on the CDR3 plus reference TRBV12-5 and TRBJ2-3, the full variable domain is DARVTQTPRHKVTEMGQEVTMRCQPILGHNTVFWYRQTMMQGLELLAYFRNRAPLDDSGMPKDRFSAEMPDATLATLKIQPSEPRDSAVYFCASGGGGTGGFFTDTQYFGPGTRLTVL.

This clonotype occurred a few times. A much larger clonotype is one base distant, so this may be a read error. The CDR3 DNA follows: TGTGCCAGCACCCTCGGGGCTTGGAGCTCCTACGAGCAGTACTTC. Encoded protein: CASTLGAWSSYEQYF. The chain employs TRBV27 and TRBJ2-7; TRBD1 or TRBD2 may be the D gene (5 bases each). V lost 7 bases to trimming and J lost 0 bases, with 16 bases between them. The CDR3 loop spans 15 amino acids. CDR1 and CDR2 (germline): MNHEY, SMNVEV (reference sequence).

Of note for this clonotype: The CDR3 does not end in the conserved phenylalanine or tryptophan, so this is likely a read error. The DNA is left out, because the CDR3 cannot be placed on it with certainty; the CDR3 is given as TCRdb lists it. The V and J genes are TRBV2 and TRBJ1-2; no DNA check was done on the table's D call, TRBD1. The germline V gene has CDR1 SNHLY and CDR2 FYNNEI. The CDR3 length is 11 residues, termini included. The CDR3 protein is CASKTGGGYSY.

This clonotype occurred many times. This chain joins TRBV29-1 and TRBJ2-3; unclear D gene. The CDR3 runs to 13 residues. The V end lost 4 bases, the J end lost 0 bases, and 8 bases lay between the germline ends. Germline loops: CDR1 SQVTM, CDR2 ANQGSEA. CDR3 residues: CSVVQSSTDTQYF. The CDR3 DNA reads TGCAGCGTTGTACAATCTAGCACAGATACGCAGTATTTT.

Concerning this clonotype: A read error is likely, as this CDR3 ends without the conserved phenylalanine or tryptophan. The chain uses TRBV7-7 and TRBJ1-1; no reliable D call. This CDR3 is built from 11 residues. CDR1 is SSHAT and CDR2 is FNYEAQ in the germline V gene (reference sequence). The CDR3 DNA is TGTGCTAGCAGTCCCGGTGGTGAAGCTTTCTCT. It specifies CASSPGGEAFS.

V is TRBV5-1 and J is TRBJ2-3; D gene ambiguous. From germline, CDR1 is SGHRS and CDR2 YFSETQ. CDR3 size: 11 residues. Trimming took 2 bases from V and 10 from J, leaving 8 bases between them. CDR3 nucleotide sequence: TGCGCCAGCAGCTTAGTAGGCGCGCAGTATTTT. It encodes CASSLVGAQYF.

The rearrangement uses TRBV20-1 and TRBJ1-2; D is ambiguous. This CDR3 has 18 amino acids. In germline, CDR1 is DFQATT, CDR2 SNEGSKA (reference sequence). Deletions cut 0 bases from V and 0 bases from J, with 20 bases between. The CDR3 here is CSAREARCLRQSNYGYTF. The CDR3 DNA follows: TGCAGTGCTAGAGAGGCCAGGTGTTTACGGCAATCTAACTATGGCTACACCTTC.

The rearrangement links TRBV11-3 to TRBJ2-5; D perhaps matches TRBD1 (8 bases). Looked up from germline, CDR1 is SGHNT and CDR2 is YENEEA. This CDR3 is 14 amino acids long. Trimming shortened V by 5 bases and J by 7 bases, and 17 bases separated the two germline ends. The CDR3 DNA follows: TGTGCCAGCAGCACAGGGGGGGGGCAGGGGACCCAGTACTTC. Protein sequence: CASSTGGGQGTQYF.

The V call is TRBV7-2, the J call TRBJ1-6; no reliable D call. The V and J ends lost 4 bases and 16 bases respectively, with 23 bases between them. Germline V gene lookup returns CDR1 SGHTA and CDR2 FQGNSA. The CDR3 extends over 15 amino acids. In DNA form, the CDR3 reads TGTGCCAGCAGCTCTGGGCCGGCTAGGGAGGAAACGCTCCACTTT. It yields the protein CASSSGPAREETLHF.

The V call is TRBV20-1, the J call TRBJ1-2, with 7 positions matching TRBD1. Germline V gene lookup returns CDR1 DFQATT and CDR2 SNEGSKA (reference sequence). The CDR3 spans 14 residues. Trimming cost V 6 bases and J 4 bases; bases outside gene matches: 11. The CDR3 coding sequence is TGCAGTGCGTCAACAGGGGTTGGCCTCTATGGCTACACCTTC. Translating gives CSASTGVGLYGYTF.